The 2 T cell receptor beta chains below were found in one sample sequenced in a study of siplizumab effects on memory and regulatory T cells. Produced via immunoSEQ multiplex PCR; TCRdb's table is partial and in-frame only. The sample consists of under 7,500 clones, approximately 70% of them appearing once. The sequencing input was effector memory CD8+ T cells sorted from blood. Subset: unstimulated CD8+ effector memory T cells. The receptors stem from a human donor in good health.

This clone was detected only once. The V and J genes are TRBV5-6 and TRBJ2-1; 8 bases map to TRBD1. V dropped 6 bases and J dropped 7; count of bases not matched to a gene: 6. Germline V gene sequence: CDR1 SGHDT, CDR2 YYEEEE. CDR3 length: 13 residues. As DNA, the CDR3 is TGTGCCAGCAACTGGCAGGGGGCAAATGAGCAGTTCTTC. It translates to CASNWQGANEQFF.

CDR3 sequence: CASSRWDRTQETQYF. DNA for the CDR3: TGTGCCAGCAGCCGCTGGGACAGGACCCAAGAGACCCAGTACTTC. The gene calls are TRBV7-9 and TRBJ2-5, with 8 bases matching TRBD1. Germline CDR1 SEHNR, CDR2 FQNEAQ (reference sequence). The CDR3 extends over 15 amino acids. Trimming at V came to 5 bases and at J to 1 base, leaving 6 bases not matched to a gene.